This T cell receptor beta chain was recorded in a study of blood T cell repertoires in COVID-19. The wider study: Samples representing acute and convalescent COVID-19 were sourced from the United States, Italy and Spain.

The germline V gene encodes CDR1 MNHNY and CDR2 SVGAGI (reference sequence). V shed 7 bases and J shed 0 bases, with 10 bases lying between them. CDR3 length: 14 amino acids. Repertoires were generated with immunoSEQ multiplex PCR, while TCRdb's copy carries only in-frame clones and drops some. The sample has 400,000 or so clones, approximately 91% seen once. This chain joins TRBV6-6 and TRBJ1-5; D is ambiguous. This clonotype was obtained from a middle-aged woman with COVID-19, enrolled during active disease. The specimen sequenced was peripheral blood. The CDR3 region has the DNA TGTGCCAGCACCCCCGCCGGTAGCAATCAGCCCCAGCATTTT. The encoded protein is CASTPAGSNQPQHF.